This TCR beta chain was retrieved from a study of T cells in localized non-small cell lung cancer. Assay: immunoSEQ multiplex PCR; the TCRdb copy retains only in-frame clones and omits some. The sample consists of about 40,000 clones, 81% of them appearing once. There are 15 residues in the CDR3. V lost 8 bases, J lost 9 bases, and 14 bases stayed unmatched. The V gene's germline CDR1 is SGHTA and CDR2 FQGNSA. Source: peripheral blood mononuclear cells, taken before any cancer treatment. The receptor was isolated from a male donor aged 60 or over with stage II lung adenocarcinoma. The chain recombines TRBV7-2 with TRBJ2-1, with 9 nucleotides matching TRBD2. CDR3 sequence: CASGGGRAPKGEQFF. The CDR3 DNA reads as TGTGCCAGCGGCGGCGGGAGGGCTCCCAAAGGTGAGCAGTTCTTC. Variable domain in full (rest from reference TRBV7-2 and TRBJ2-1): GAGVSQSPSNKVTEKGKDVELRCDPISGHTALYWYRQSLGQGLEFLIYFQGNSAPDKSGLPSDRFSAERTGGSVSTLTIQRTQQEDSAVYLCASGGGRAPKGEQFFGPGTRLTVL.